This record looks at one TCR beta chain sequence and its context. This receptor's antigen is unknown. No base qualities exist here, and no much larger clone lies one base off it. This sample is drawn from a study of blood T cell repertoires in COVID-19 (dated by TCRdb to about 2020). Background on the whole study: Samples from collaborators originated in the United States, Italy and Spain and spanned both the acute and convalescent phases of COVID-19. The prospective study material was composed of cDNA or gDNA derived from T cells, B-cell-depleted T cells, or PBMCs. Deeply sampled blood TCRbeta repertoires from subjects exposed to, actively infected with, or recovered from COVID-19 were included in the dataset. Sample metadata almost always included a de-identified subject ID, COVID-19 status, age in years and sex. The samples were drawn from the first 160 participants of the ongoing ImmuneRACE study and from 1,254 subjects provided by 6 global collaborators. The repertoires were released in a freely available public database meant as a resource for research on the immune response to SARS-CoV-2. HLA class I and class II types, where available, came from metadata supplied by the sample provider rather than from assay-based typing. The study at large found these results: How much clinical and demographic metadata was included differed by source and by participant, and the metadata was provided uncurated.

According to the germline V gene, CDR1 reads MDHEN and CDR2 reads SYDVKM. The CDR3 goes from the cysteine to the phenylalanine over 17 residues. Kept here is only the CDR3 DNA, which spans 51 bases and is read in frame from base 1. The trim is 3 bases for V and 3 bases for J, with a gap of 18 bases between the germline ends. The immunoSEQ Assay, a bias-controlled multiplex PCR, was used to amplify TCRbeta CDR3 regions from genomic DNA. The authors' pipeline ran thus. The number of nucleated cells in each sample was estimated by amplification of reference gene primers within the assay. Sequence reads were collapsed and filtered to measure the absolute abundance of every unique TCRbeta CDR3 rearrangement. For each sample, productive Simpson clonality was calculated as the square root of Simpson's diversity index over productive rearrangements. Held by TCRdb, this immuneACCESS table contains in-frame sequences only and omits some clones. Under half of the omission traces to an unresolved V gene where checked; the cause of the rest is unknown. The D gene and trimming were derived from the DNA, and the V and J assignments and clone size from that table. The sample table contains around 60,000 clones; only one count was recorded for approximately 86% of them. Roughly 15% of the sample belongs to the ten largest clones.

Each collaborating institution followed its own protocols to collect whole blood in K2EDTA tubes. Collaborator samples were shipped for TCRbeta analysis as frozen whole blood, isolated PBMCs, or DNA extracted from either sample type. Sequencing input: peripheral blood. The chain uses TRBV28 and TRBJ1-5; the D gene is perhaps TRBD1, on 6 matching bases. This receptor was identified in a human donor in a cohort sampled during active COVID-19. The CDR3 is CASSFSSVQGLNQPQHF. The sequenced DNA is TGTGCCAGCAGTTTCTCTTCCGTACAGGGCCTCAATCAGCCCCAGCATTTT. The full variable domain, with segments outside the CDR3 supplied by the reference TRBV28 and TRBJ1-5 proteins, appears as DVKVTQSSRYLVKRTGEKVFLECVQDMDHENMFWYRQDPGLGLRLIYFSYDVKMKEKGDIPEGYSVSREKKERFSLILESASTNQTSMYLCASSFSSVQGLNQPQHFGDGTRLSIL.